The 32 T cell receptor beta chains below all came from one sample that was sequenced in a study of T cell responses to AZD1222 COVID-19 vaccine listed by TCRdb under 2021. What this sample's time point label stands for: baseline before first vaccination. Receptors were amplified or captured by the immunoSEQ multiplex PCR assay. TCRdb took over this immuneACCESS table, retaining in-frame rearrangements with V and J assigned. Such tables are incomplete; in checked studies, under half of the missing clones stem from an unresolved V gene, and the remainder is unexplained. Within this sample are 150,000 to 200,000 clones, with around 88% of them counted one time only. In total, the top ten clones hold about 8% of the sample. The starting material was peripheral blood, obtained on day 0 of AZD1222 vaccination. Source of these receptors: an adult in good health.

This sequence joins TRBV11-2 and TRBJ2-3, with a tentative D call TRBD2 (5 bases). This CDR3 region has 16 residues. Per the germline V gene, CDR1 is SGHAT and CDR2 is FQNNGV. Between the trimmed V and J ends, which lost 0 bases and 0 bases, there was a span of 10 bases. The CDR3 DNA reads as TGTGCCAGCAGCTTAGAAGGGAGCACCAGCACAGATACGCAGTATTTT. Residues: CASSLEGSTSTDTQYF.

The rearrangement joins TRBV5-5 to TRBJ2-2; perhaps TRBD1 as D (7 bases). CDR1 is SGHKS and CDR2 is YYEKEE in the germline V gene (reference sequence). The CDR3 loop spans 16 amino acids. The V end was cut by 3 bases, the J end by 3 bases, with 15 bases between. The DNA for the CDR3 is TGTGCCAGCAGCTGGGTGGGGGGACAGTACACCGGGGAGCTGTTTTTT. Translation gives CASSWVGGQYTGELFF.

The chain combines TRBV25-1 with TRBJ1-4; no clear D gene. Germline CDR1 MGHDK, CDR2 SYGVNS. This CDR3 has 15 residues. V shed 6 bases and J shed 0 bases, with 11 bases lying between them. The CDR3 protein is CASSLKSATNEKLFF. CDR3 bases: TGTGCCAGCAGCCTAAAGAGTGCAACTAATGAAAAACTGTTTTTT.

The chain recombines TRBV19 with TRBJ2-1; TRBD1 might be the D (6 bases). Looked up from germline, CDR1 is LNHDA and CDR2 is SQIVND (reference sequence). The ends were cut back, 6 bases at V and 0 bases at J, with 12 bases in the middle. The CDR3 covers 15 residues. The CDR3 loop reads CASREDRSSYNEQFF. The DNA for the CDR3 is TGTGCCAGTAGGGAAGACAGGAGCTCCTACAATGAGCAGTTCTTC.

J is TRBJ1-1 and V is TRBV5-5; weak D call: TRBD1 (5 bases). This CDR3 is built from 13 residues. The V end lost 0 bases, the J end lost 10 bases, and 13 bases lay between the germline ends. From germline, CDR1 is SGHKS and CDR2 YYEKEE (reference sequence). The CDR3 DNA reads as TGTGCCAGCAGCTTGGCAACCCAGGGAGGAGCTTTCTTT. Translating gives CASSLATQGGAFF. Using reference TRBV5-5 and TRBJ1-1 for the parts outside the CDR3, the full variable domain is DAGVTQSPTHLIKTRGQQVTLRCSPISGHKSVSWYQQVLGQGPQFIFQYYEKEERGRGNFPDRFSARQFPNYSSELNVNALLLGDSALYLCASSLATQGGAFFGQGTRLTVV.

Points on this clone: An end of the junction does not agree with germline; a read error may underlie this. J is TRBJ2-1 and V is TRBV4-2, with TRBD2 as a possible D gene (5 bases). The CDR3 sequence is 15 residues long. CDR1 is LGHNA, CDR2 YNFKEQ, per germline. The CDR3 spells CANSQAATGNNEQFF. CDR3 nucleotide sequence: TGTGCCAACAGCCAGGCGGCTACGGGGAACAATGAGCAGTTCTTC.

This chain uses TRBV24-1 with TRBJ1-4; unclear D gene. The CDR3 runs 16 residues. V dropped 0 bases and J dropped 13 bases, with 20 bases sitting between them. Germline V lookup: CDR1 KGHDR, CDR2 SFDVKD. CDR3 nucleotide sequence: TGTGCCACCAGTGATTTGATACCCGGGCAGCTCGCTACACTGTTTTTT. Translation: CATSDLIPGQLATLFF.

The chain carries TRBV12-3 or TRBV12-4 and TRBJ1-5; D is unresolved. This CDR3 comprises 13 residues. V lost 3 bases to trimming and J lost 6 bases, with 9 bases between them. CDR3 DNA: TGTGCCAGCAGTTTGGATCTCTTTCAGCCCCAGCATTTT. Protein sequence: CASSLDLFQPQHF.

This chain connects TRBV5-5 to TRBJ2-7; D possibly corresponds to TRBD2 (5 bases). The CDR3 consists of 16 residues. Trimming took off 0 bases at V and 0 bases at J, with 13 bases between the two ends. Per the germline V gene, CDR1 is SGHKS and CDR2 is YYEKEE (reference sequence). The chain's CDR3 is CASSLEKLGASYEQYF. CDR3 nucleotide sequence: TGTGCCAGCAGCTTGGAAAAACTAGGAGCCTCCTACGAGCAGTACTTC. The full variable domain, completed using reference TRBV5-5 and TRBJ2-7, is DAGVTQSPTHLIKTRGQQVTLRCSPISGHKSVSWYQQVLGQGPQFIFQYYEKEERGRGNFPDRFSARQFPNYSSELNVNALLLGDSALYLCASSLEKLGASYEQYFGPGTRLTVT.

This clone appeared once. V usage is TRBV5-1 and J usage is TRBJ1-1; weak D call: TRBD1 (5 bases). Per the germline V gene, CDR1 is SGHRS and CDR2 is YFSETQ. With 0 bases removed from V and 1 base from J, the gap between germline ends came to 10 bases. CDR3 length: 15 residues. This chain's CDR3 is CASSLAGGTNTEAFF. CDR3 nucleotides: TGCGCCAGCAGCTTGGCGGGGGGGACGAACACTGAAGCTTTCTTT.

Written as DNA, the CDR3 is TGTGCCACCAGCAGAGGAAGGAACTCTGGAAACACCATATATTTT. It translates to CATSRGRNSGNTIYF. The chain employs TRBV15 and TRBJ1-3; D unresolved. V shed 1 base and J shed 0 bases, with 7 bases lying between them. The germline CDR1 and CDR2 sequences are LNHNV and YYDKDF (reference sequence). The CDR3 loop spans 15 amino acids.

The chain combines TRBV4-2 with TRBJ1-1; 7 positions agree with TRBD1. With V trimmed by 0 bases and J by 3 bases, 13 bases remained unmatched. Germline CDR1 is LGHNA and CDR2 is YNFKEQ. The CDR3 runs 18 residues. The CDR3, as DNA: TGTGCCAGCAGCCAAGATGTCACTAGGGCAGGGGGGCACACTGAAGCTTTCTTT. It translates to CASSQDVTRAGGHTEAFF.

The chain couples TRBV6-1 to TRBJ2-3; TRBD2 matches at 7 bases. Trimming at V came to 1 base and at J to 7 bases, leaving 14 bases not matched to a gene. Per germline, CDR1 MNHNS and CDR2 SASEGT. CDR3 length: 17 residues. In nucleotides, the CDR3 is TGTGCCAGCAGTGAAGTAAGCGGGGCGGCGAATCCCCATACGCAGTATTTT. Its protein is CASSEVSGAANPHTQYF.

The chain uses TRBV6-5 and TRBJ2-4; D is perhaps TRBD2 (6 bases). The germline CDR1 and CDR2 sequences are MNHEY and SVGAGI. V gave up 6 bases and J gave up 13 bases, with 16 bases separating them. There are 12 residues in the CDR3. Here the CDR3 reads CASSKANGGQYF. DNA of the CDR3: TGTGCCAGCAGCAAAGCTAACGGGGGACAGTACTTC.

The chain couples TRBV4-2 to TRBJ2-3; 13 bases are a match to TRBD2. J lost 0 bases, V lost 0 bases, and 6 bases had no gene match. CDR1 is LGHNA, CDR2 YNFKEQ, per germline. This CDR3 contains 19 residues. This chain's CDR3 is CASSQELAGGRKSTDTQYF. CDR3 nucleotides: TGTGCCAGCAGCCAAGAACTAGCGGGGGGGCGTAAGAGCACAGATACGCAGTATTTT.

V gene TRBV6-5 combines with J gene TRBJ2-2; D may be TRBD1 (6 bases). With 5 bases removed from V and 2 bases from J, the gap between germline ends came to 12 bases. The CDR3 covers 15 residues. Germline lookup yields CDR1 MNHEY and CDR2 SVGAGI. CDR3 in DNA: TGTGCCAGCAGTCTTACGGGACAAAACACCGGGGAGCTGTTTTTT. Encoded protein: CASSLTGQNTGELFF.

The chain is built from TRBV7-6 and TRBJ1-2, with TRBD1 matching 7 bases. The junction had 7 bases not matched to a gene; V was cut back by 5 bases and J by 4 bases. From germline, CDR1 is SGHVS and CDR2 FNYEAQ. The CDR3 totals 14 residues. The CDR3 region has the DNA TGTGCCAGCAGCCCGGCTGGGACAGCCTATGGCTACACCTTC. Amino acid sequence: CASSPAGTAYGYTF.

The gene calls are TRBV24-1 and TRBJ2-5; weak D call: TRBD2 (6 bases). The CDR3 length is 16 residues. The germline V and J ends were trimmed by 3 bases and 4 bases, with 17 bases remaining between them. Germline V gene data show CDR1 as KGHDR and CDR2 as SFDVKD. The CDR3 DNA sequence: TGTGCCACCAGTGATCTACCTGGGACTGGGGTAGAGACCCAGTACTTC. It translates to CATSDLPGTGVETQYF.

The chain is built from TRBV5-6 and TRBJ1-4; D remains ambiguous. The CDR3 covers 16 residues. Germline V CDR1 and CDR2: SGHDT, YYEEEE. Trimming left V 0 bases short and J 4 bases short, with 13 bases between. The CDR3: CASSLEPTRVNEKLFF. In nucleotides, the CDR3 is TGTGCCAGCAGCTTGGAGCCCACTAGGGTTAATGAAAAACTGTTTTTT.

The rearrangement links TRBV6-5 to TRBJ1-2; D unresolved. This CDR3 comprises 12 residues. The V gene's germline CDR1 is MNHEY and CDR2 SVGAGI. The germline V and J ends were trimmed by 4 bases and 5 bases, with 8 bases remaining between them. The CDR3 DNA sequence: TGTGCCAGCAGTTCGCCCTCTTATGGCTACACCTTC. Translating gives CASSSPSYGYTF.

In its sample, this clone was seen once. This chain connects TRBV6-1 to TRBJ2-2, with no clear D. Germline assignment: CDR1 MNHNS and CDR2 SASEGT. Trimming pared 2 bases from V and 0 bases from J, leaving 10 bases between. The CDR3 covers 16 residues. DNA of the CDR3: TGTGCCAGCAGTGAAAGTGTGGGTGCGAACACCGGGGAGCTGTTTTTT. Protein sequence: CASSESVGANTGELFF.

Only a few counts were recorded for this clone. This chain connects TRBV6-2 or TRBV6-3 to TRBJ1-1, with TRBD1 identical over 7 bases. The germline V gene encodes CDR1 MNHEY and CDR2 SVGEGT. The CDR3 spans 13 residues. V lost 5 bases and J lost 2; bases outside the gene matches: 2. The CDR3, as DNA: TGTGCCAGCAGTCCAGGGGGTAACACTGAAGCTTTCTTT. Protein product: CASSPGGNTEAFF.

V gene TRBV19 combines with J gene TRBJ1-2; 10 nucleotides agree with TRBD1. Trimming took 5 bases from V and 0 from J; bases not matched to a gene: 9. CDR1 is LNHDA, CDR2 SQIVND, per germline (reference sequence). The CDR3 extends over 17 amino acids. The CDR3 DNA sequence: TGTGCCAGTAGTTCCCGGGACAGGGGTCCCACTAACTATGGCTACACCTTC. Its protein is CASSSRDRGPTNYGYTF.

This chain connects TRBV27 to TRBJ2-3, with 7 bases aligning to TRBD2. V shed 0 bases and J 4 bases; nucleotides not matched to a gene: 7. Germline loops: CDR1 MNHEY, CDR2 SMNVEV (reference sequence). There are 16 residues in the CDR3. The CDR3 reads CASSLSAGVAADTQYF. CDR3 coding DNA: TGTGCCAGCAGTTTATCGGCGGGGGTAGCAGCAGATACGCAGTATTTT.

The V gene is TRBV18, the J gene TRBJ1-1; weak D call: TRBD1 (5 bases). Germline V gene sequence: CDR1 KGHSH, CDR2 LQKENI. The CDR3 totals 13 residues. V was cut by 6 bases and J by 6 bases, with 14 bases left in between. As DNA, the CDR3 is TGTGCCAGCTCCCAAGGGCAGGGCGCTGAAGCTTTCTTT. It is translated as CASSQGQGAEAFF.

J is TRBJ1-4 and V is TRBV7-9; TRBD1 might be the D (5 bases). This CDR3 contains 14 residues. V was cut by 2 bases and J by 5 bases, with 9 bases left in between. Germline CDR1 and CDR2: SEHNR and FQNEAQ (reference sequence). This chain's CDR3 is CASSLKGPNEKLFF. The CDR3 nucleotides read TGTGCCAGCAGCTTAAAGGGACCGAATGAAAAACTGTTTTTT.

V usage is TRBV30 and J usage is TRBJ1-2; D remains unclear. Between the trimmed V and J ends, which lost 2 bases and 2 bases, there was a span of 12 bases. The germline V gene encodes CDR1 GTSNPN and CDR2 SVGIG (reference sequence). The CDR3 extends over 14 amino acids. CDR3 residues: CAWSTPRGNYGYTF. The CDR3 coding sequence is TGTGCCTGGAGTACCCCCAGAGGGAACTATGGCTACACCTTC. The full variable domain, in which reference TRBV30 and TRBJ1-2 provide the parts outside the CDR3, is SQTIHQWPATLVQPVGSPLSLECTVEGTSNPNLYWYRQAAGRGLQLLFYSVGIGQISSEVPQNLSASRPQDRQFILSSKKLLLSDSGFYLCAWSTPRGNYGYTFGSGTRLTVV.

The V and J genes are TRBV3-1 (or the pseudogene TRBV3-2) and TRBJ1-6, with 9 bases that match TRBD1. V lost 1 base to trimming and J lost 10 bases; unmatched junction nucleotides: 5. Germline assignment: CDR1 LGHDT and CDR2 YNNKEL (reference sequence). The CDR3 sequence is 15 residues long. The CDR3 here is CASSQGQGVRSPLHF. In DNA form, the CDR3 reads TGTGCCAGCAGCCAAGGACAGGGGGTAAGGTCACCCCTCCACTTT.

This chain links TRBV6-2 or TRBV6-3 with TRBJ1-5, with a tentative D call TRBD1 (6 bases). This CDR3 is 15 amino acids long. V was shortened by 6 bases and J by 1 base, with 13 bases between the two germline ends. Per the germline V gene, CDR1 is MNHEY and CDR2 is SVGEGT. The CDR3 sequence: CASSLGAISNQPQHF. CDR3 in DNA: TGTGCCAGCAGCCTGGGGGCCATAAGCAATCAGCCCCAGCATTTT.

The rearrangement links TRBV29-1 to TRBJ2-7; D unresolved. Germline lookup yields CDR1 SQVTM and CDR2 ANQGSEA. The CDR3 is 11 amino acids. V was cut by 2 bases and J by 5 bases, with 7 bases left in between. The CDR3 spells CSVEFFNEQYF. The DNA for the CDR3 is TGCAGCGTTGAATTTTTCAACGAGCAGTACTTC.

This rearrangement joins TRBV7-9 to TRBJ1-4, with D perhaps matching TRBD1 (6 bases). The CDR3 contains 16 residues. The ends were cut back, 5 bases at V and 3 bases at J, with 16 bases in the middle. Germline values: CDR1 SEHNR, CDR2 FQNEAQ (reference sequence). The CDR3 region is CASSPGRGAANEKLFF. The CDR3 nucleotides are TGTGCCAGCAGCCCTGGGAGGGGGGCTGCTAATGAAAAACTGTTTTTT.

The genes are TRBV4-1 and TRBJ1-5, with TRBD1 identical over 8 bases. The ends lost 1 base at V and 4 bases at J; junction bases unmatched: 3. The CDR3 spans 15 residues. The germline V gene encodes CDR1 MGHRA and CDR2 YSYEKL. Written as DNA, the CDR3 is TGCGCCAGCAGCCAAGGACAGGGGATTAATCAGCCCCAGCATTTT. It translates to CASSQGQGINQPQHF.